The 7 T cell receptor beta chains below all came from one sample that was sequenced in a study of blood T cell repertoires in COVID-19. Profiling relied on immunoSEQ multiplex PCR, and the TCRdb table lists in-frame clones only, not all of them. The table records about 270,000 clones, 80% to 95% of them present only once. Specimen: peripheral blood. The receptors originated from a young adult with COVID-19, enrolled during active disease.

This clone occurred once. The J gene is TRBJ2-1, the V gene TRBV7-9, with D perhaps matching TRBD2 (6 bases). In germline, CDR1 is SEHNR, CDR2 FQNEAQ (reference sequence). The CDR3 has 17 amino acids. Trimming cost V 3 bases and J 0 bases, with 15 bases left between them. The CDR3 DNA is TGTGCCAGCAGCTTTTGGGTCGGGACTCGCTCCTACAATGAGCAGTTCTTC. It specifies CASSFWVGTRSYNEQFF.

The chain carries TRBV2 and TRBJ1-1; 9 bases fit TRBD1. This CDR3 is 16 amino acids long. The V segment lost 8 bases and the J segment 0 bases; nucleotides outside the gene matches: 10. The germline V gene encodes CDR1 SNHLY and CDR2 FYNNEI. This CDR3 is CASGDRVVAMNTEAFF. The CDR3 nucleotides read TGTGCCAGCGGGGACAGGGTGGTGGCGATGAACACTGAAGCTTTCTTT.

The chain has TRBV10-3 and TRBJ1-3, with D tentatively TRBD1 (5 bases). Germline V lookup: CDR1 ENHRY, CDR2 SYGVKD. V gave up 11 bases and J gave up 2 bases, with 16 bases separating them. This CDR3 region has 14 residues. The CDR3 region is CAAQAGVPGNTIYF. CDR3 coding DNA: TGTGCCGCCCAAGCGGGGGTCCCTGGAAACACCATATATTTT.

The rearrangement joins TRBV7-9 to TRBJ2-1; 7 positions agree with TRBD2. Germline values: CDR1 SEHNR, CDR2 FQNEAQ (reference sequence). With V trimmed by 5 bases and J by 1 base, 11 bases remained unmatched. The CDR3 has 17 residues. CDR3 bases: TGTGCCAGCAGCCCTCCTAGCGGTTCACCTTCCTACAATGAGCAGTTCTTC. This codes for CASSPPSGSPSYNEQFF.

This clone came up once. V is TRBV5-1 and J is TRBJ2-1, with 12 positions matching TRBD2. The J segment lost 7 bases and the V segment lost 3 bases, leaving 8 bases of the junction unmatched. Germline CDR1 reads SGHRS; CDR2 reads YFSETQ. The CDR3 has 16 amino acids. The CDR3 DNA follows: TGCGCCAGCAGCTCTTCGACTAGCGGGAGATCGAATGAGCAGTTCTTC. Translating gives CASSSSTSGRSNEQFF.

The CDR3 sequence is CASSPASGRDGYNEQFF. The DNA of the CDR3 is TGTGCCAGCAGCCCAGCTAGCGGGAGAGATGGCTACAATGAGCAGTTCTTC. The genes are TRBV9 and TRBJ2-1; TRBD2 aligns across 10 bases. Trimming cost V 4 bases and J 3 bases; bases outside gene matches: 10. CDR3 length: 17 residues. CDR1 and CDR2 (germline): SGDLS, YYNGEE.

This chain uses TRBV30 with TRBJ1-6; D is ambiguous. The CDR3 consists of 14 residues. Trimming stripped 3 bases from V and 10 bases from J, with 16 bases between. Germline assignment: CDR1 GTSNPN and CDR2 SVGIG (reference sequence). CDR3 sequence reads: CAWSFGRSDSPLHF. The CDR3 coding sequence is TGTGCCTGGAGCTTCGGGAGGTCCGACTCACCCCTCCACTTT. Using reference TRBV30 and TRBJ1-6 for the parts outside the CDR3, the full variable domain is SQTIHQWPATLVQPVGSPLSLECTVEGTSNPNLYWYRQAAGRGLQLLFYSVGIGQISSEVPQNLSASRPQDRQFILSSKKLLLSDSGFYLCAWSFGRSDSPLHFGNGTRLTVT.